This T cell receptor (beta chain) appears in the sequencing data of a study of patients and donors after allogeneic stem cell transplantation. TCRdb recomputed calls from the RT-PCR reads with MiXCR, one row per CDR3 protein. The data contain about 7,600 distinct CDR3 sequences, 11% of them singletons. The CDR3 totals 13 residues. V lost 6 bases, J lost 3 bases, and 11 bases lay in between. The V and J genes are TRBV12-3 or TRBV12-4 and TRBJ1-1; D gene uncertain. Sequenced: blood, either unsorted or a sorted T cell fraction (not recorded which). This TCR came from a human donor who was either an allogeneic HSCT recipient or a stem cell or donor lymphocyte infusion donor (not recorded which). It is not recorded whose cells these are; they may come from a transplant donor. The CDR3 region has the DNA TGTGCCAGCAGCCCTTTTAGAGACACTGAAGCTTTCTTT. It encodes CASSPFRDTEAFF.